This T cell receptor beta chain was found in a study of T-cell memory formation after mild COVID-19 (dated by TCRdb to about 2021). About the investigation overall: TCR sequence clusters from the two donors were found to be largely donor specific. The cohort was made up of two young adult volunteers, one female and one male, who were previously healthy. Longitudinal TCRalpha and TCRbeta repertoire sequencing tracked T-cell clones expanding and contracting after mild COVID-19 in a couple of donors.

Summary of the overall study and its limitations: Balanced CD4/CD8 phenotypes were observed for clones contracting from day 15 to 85, whereas a bias towards CD4+ was observed for a second wave of clones expanding from day 15 to 37. Some responding clones were detected in pre-infection memory, suggesting pre-existing cross-reactive memory T cells joined the SARS-CoV-2 response. The second-wave clones that peaked on day 37 were not confirmed to be SARS-CoV-2 specific. Contracting CD4+ clones were located mainly in the CM and EM memory subsets, whereas CD8+ clones were found to be enriched in EMRA. The study covered only a couple of mild cases, and larger cohorts including severe cases with pre-infection samples were considered necessary.

The germline V gene yields MGHRA for CDR1 and YSYEKL for CDR2. The CDR3 sequence holds 13 residues, the cysteine and phenylalanine included. Only the CDR3 region is kept as DNA, spanning 39 bases read in frame from base 1. V loses 1 base of germline sequence and J loses 5 bases, and the interval between the two ends is 9 bases. Points on this clonotype: The antigen it recognizes is unknown. No qualities accompany the bases; no much larger clone lies one base away.

PBMCs were isolated by Ficoll-Paque density gradient centrifugation. Instrument used: Illumina NovaSeq 6000. TCRalpha and TCRbeta cDNA libraries were constructed by 5'RACE with constant-segment primers, with sample barcodes and unique molecular identifiers being introduced. RNA was extracted from every sample with Trizol reagent. The libraries were amplified in two PCR steps, and the second step added a second sample barcode and Illumina TruSeq adapters. Sequencing of libraries was performed on an Illumina NovaSeq with 2 x 150 bp paired-end reads. In the source study's methods: With migec v1.2.7, reads were demultiplexed and then collapsed into UMI-guided consensus sequences. Using mixcr v2.1.11, UMI consensuses were aligned to TRA and TRB V and J templates and then assembled into clonotypes. A clonotype was counted as expanded or contracted only if both edgeR and NoisET called the change significant, with noise models trained on biological replicates. For edgeR calls, the cutoffs were a false discovery rate-adjusted p below 0.01 and a log2 fold-change threshold of 1. As an exploratory analysis of dynamics, max-normalized trajectories of the 1000 most abundant clonotypes were examined with PCA combined with hierarchical clustering. Separately sequenced CD4+ and CD8+ repertoires were used to assign the CD4 or CD8 phenotype of responding clones. Clones were called with MiXCR by TCRdb after fastp trimmed the public reads at Q25, and only in-frame beta chains were retained. Under each unique CDR3 protein, matching rows form one entry showing the most common genes and DNA. These V and J calls are TCRdb output, not the study's own analysis. Within this sample are hundreds of thousands of distinct CDR3 sequences, with 25% to 30% of them counted one time only. The ten largest clonotypes hold 13% of the sample.

The receptor comes from an adult woman who had mild COVID-19 (a few samples of this study predate the infection). The sample titles of this study are shuffled in the database, so cell type and time point are left out; the donor was told from shared clones. The specimen was PBMCs or a T cell subset sorted from them (not recorded which). The chain links TRBV4-1 with TRBJ2-7, with a weak D call of TRBD1 (5 bases match). DNA sequence: TGCGCCAGCAGCCAAGCAGGGTTCCACGAGCAGTACTTC. It translates to CASSQAGFHEQYF.